The 19 T cell receptor beta chains given below trace back to one sample, sequenced in a study of T-cell reconstitution after alpha-beta-depleted transplantation in children. As it was prepared, the TCRbeta library received unique molecular identifiers. TCRdb re-derived calls from the PCR reads in MiXCR, one entry per CDR3 protein. The sample carries 550,000 to 800,000 distinct CDR3 sequences, around 14% recorded once. Here the sequenced sample was PBMCs, taken before TCRalphabeta/CD19-depleted stem cell transplant. The receptors shown here come from a girl aged 2-9 years with congenital amegakaryocytic thrombocytopenia, due to receive a stem cell transplant.

This clonotype has only a few counts. The chain uses TRBV18 and TRBJ2-1; 12 bases line up with TRBD2. The CDR3 runs 15 residues. Germline V CDR1 and CDR2: KGHSH, LQKENI. Germline trimming cut 6 bases from V and 10 bases from J; bases unmatched to any gene: 10. The CDR3 loop is CASSRGLAGFGEQFF. CDR3 nucleotide sequence: TGTGCCAGCTCTCGAGGACTAGCGGGATTTGGCGAGCAGTTCTTC.

The sample holds many counts of this clonotype. The V and J genes are TRBV4-1 and TRBJ2-5; maybe TRBD2 (6 bases). CDR1 is MGHRA, CDR2 YSYEKL, per germline. V lost 0 bases and J lost 0, with 14 bases in between. This CDR3 contains 17 residues. The DNA of the CDR3 is TGCGCCAGCAGCCAAGACGCGGCTCGGGGGTACCAAGAGACCCAGTACTTC. Protein product: CASSQDAARGYQETQYF.

The genes are TRBV29-1 and TRBJ1-2, with D maybe TRBD1 (5 bases). The CDR3 runs to 16 residues. The V end was cut by 7 bases, the J end by 4 bases, with 25 bases between. Germline CDR1 reads SQVTM; CDR2 reads ANQGSEA. As DNA, the CDR3 is TGCAGCGCACTCGGGACCGAAGAAAAGAGGGTCTATGGCTACACCTTC. Its protein is CSALGTEEKRVYGYTF.

The chain uses TRBV5-1 and TRBJ2-5, with 7 bases matching TRBD2. Germline trimming cut 1 base from V and 6 bases from J; bases unmatched to any gene: 3. The CDR3 runs to 13 residues. Germline CDR1 reads SGHRS; CDR2 reads YFSETQ. The CDR3 coding sequence is TGCGCCAGCAGCTTGTCGCGGGAGCAGACCCAGTACTTC. Translating gives CASSLSREQTQYF.

This clonotype was counted ten times or more. This chain joins TRBV20-1 and TRBJ2-1, with TRBD2 identical over 7 bases. The V gene end was trimmed by 1 base and the J gene end by 3 bases; junction bases not matched to a gene: 3. From germline, CDR1 is DFQATT and CDR2 SNEGSKA (reference sequence). The CDR3 has 14 amino acids. As DNA, the CDR3 is TGCAGTGCTAGAGCGGGAGGCGGCTACAATGAGCAGTTCTTC. Translating it yields CSARAGGGYNEQFF.

This clonotype was picked up many times. CDR3 DNA sequence: TGCAGTGCTAACCAGCGTAAATACAATGAGCAGTTCTTC. It is translated as CSANQRKYNEQFF. The chain has TRBV20-1 and TRBJ2-1; D gene unclear. The length of the CDR3 is 13 residues. Deletions cut 4 bases from V and 4 bases from J, with 11 bases between. CDR1 is DFQATT and CDR2 is SNEGSKA in the germline V gene (reference sequence).

This clonotype came up many times. The chain carries TRBV29-1 and TRBJ2-5; no clear D. The CDR3 covers 10 residues. V was shortened by 5 bases and J by 4 bases, with 5 bases between the two germline ends. Germline lookup yields CDR1 SQVTM and CDR2 ANQGSEA. CDR3 sequence reads: CSVSLETQYF. The CDR3 DNA is TGCAGCGTTTCCCTAGAGACCCAGTACTTC.

The sample holds many counts of this clonotype. This sequence joins TRBV5-1 and TRBJ1-1; D may be TRBD1 (5 bases). Germline CDR1 and CDR2: SGHRS and YFSETQ. Between the trimmed V and J ends, which lost 5 bases and 1 base, there was a span of 9 bases. The CDR3 has 13 residues. The CDR3 DNA sequence: TGCGCCAGCAGGATCGACAGGAACACTGAAGCTTTCTTT. Translated, it gives CASRIDRNTEAFF.

This clonotype was observed many times. The gene calls are TRBV6-1 and TRBJ1-1; TRBD1 matches at 7 bases. With V trimmed by 5 bases and J by 6 bases, 12 bases remained unmatched. The germline V gene has CDR1 MNHNS and CDR2 SASEGT. This CDR3 contains 15 residues. DNA of the CDR3: TGTGCCAGCAGTCCTCATTCCCGAGGGGGCGCTGAAGCTTTCTTT. Protein product: CASSPHSRGGAEAFF.

In its sample, this clonotype was seen many times. The rearrangement joins TRBV5-1 to TRBJ2-1, with 10 positions matching TRBD2. The V segment lost 3 bases and the J segment 3 bases; nucleotides outside the gene matches: 9. The CDR3 consists of 17 residues. CDR1 and CDR2 from the germline V gene are SGHRS and YFSETQ. CDR3 sequence: CASSSNRLAGDYNEQFF. CDR3 coding DNA: TGCGCCAGCAGCTCGAACCGCCTAGCGGGAGACTACAATGAGCAGTTCTTC.

This clonotype was seen only once. The CDR3 sequence is CAISEVGGSSYEQYF. CDR3 nucleotides: TGTGCCATCAGTGAGGTTGGGGGGAGCTCCTACGAGCAGTACTTC. The rearrangement links TRBV10-3 to TRBJ2-7, with a weak D call TRBD2 (6 bases). The CDR3 consists of 15 residues. The ends were cut back, 2 bases at V and 0 bases at J, with 11 bases in the middle. CDR1 and CDR2 (germline): ENHRY, SYGVKD.

This clonotype was counted between two and nine times. V is TRBV6-1 and J is TRBJ1-2, with D maybe TRBD1 (5 bases). V lost 7 bases and J 3 bases, leaving 12 bases between the germline ends. This CDR3 comprises 13 residues. CDR1 is MNHNS and CDR2 is SASEGT in the germline V gene. The CDR3 DNA reads as TGTGCCAGCACGAGATCGGGGGACTATGGCTACACCTTC. Amino acid sequence: CASTRSGDYGYTF.

Comment on this clonotype: A much larger clone lies a single base off, so this may be a read error. The J gene is TRBJ2-1, the V gene TRBV7-8, with 10 bases aligning to TRBD1. Germline assignment: CDR1 SGHVS and CDR2 FQNEAQ. The CDR3 is made up of 16 amino acids. The CDR3 coding sequence is TGTGCCAGCAGCTTAGCGACAGGGGGCTCCTACAATGAGCATTTCTTC. Its protein is CASSLATGGSYNEHFF. Combining the CDR3 with reference TRBV7-8 and TRBJ2-1 gives the whole variable domain GAGVSQSPRYKVAKRGQDVALRCDPISGHVSLFWYQQALGQGPEFLTYFQNEAQLDKSGLPSDRFFAERPEGSVSTLKIQRTQQEDSAVYLCASSLATGGSYNEHFFGPGTRLTVL.

The chain combines TRBV5-1 with TRBJ1-6, with D possibly TRBD1 on 5 matching bases. The CDR3 covers 14 residues. Between the trimmed V and J ends, which lost 2 bases and 7 bases, there was a span of 10 bases. Germline V gene data show CDR1 as SGHRS and CDR2 as YFSETQ. The CDR3 loop is CASSFRTQNSPLHF. Written as DNA, the CDR3 is TGCGCCAGCAGCTTTCGGACACAGAATTCACCCCTCCACTTT.

For this clonotype: A read error may produce the germline difference seen at one junction end. The chain joins TRBV11-1 to TRBJ2-2, with 9 bases that match TRBD1. From germline, CDR1 is SGHAT and CDR2 FQDESV (reference sequence). This CDR3 comprises 18 residues. CDR3 region: CARSLSDRGYVDTGELFF. The CDR3 DNA is TGTGCCAGGAGCTTATCCGACAGGGGGTACGTCGACACCGGGGAGCTGTTTTTT.

This clonotype was seen once. With a much larger clone just one base away, this may be a read error. The chain links TRBV5-1 to TRBJ2-5; TRBD2 aligns across 9 bases. The V segment lost 8 bases and the J segment 9 bases; nucleotides outside the gene matches: 20. The germline CDR1 and CDR2 sequences are SGHRS and YFSETQ. The CDR3 consists of 16 residues. The DNA for the CDR3 is TGCGCCAGTATGCGAGCTTTTAGCGGGAGTGAGGAGCCCCAGTACTTC. Translated, it gives CASMRAFSGSEEPQYF.

This rearrangement joins TRBV12-3 or TRBV12-4 to TRBJ2-7; D gene uncertain. V was cut by 5 bases and J by 0 bases, with 11 bases left in between. The CDR3 spans 14 residues. CDR3 in amino acids: CASSPRSPSYEQYF. Here the CDR3 DNA reads TGTGCCAGCAGTCCCCGGTCCCCCTCCTACGAGCAGTACTTC.

This clonotype was observed a few times. The V call is TRBV20-1, the J call TRBJ2-3, with 7 bases aligning to TRBD2. Per germline, CDR1 DFQATT and CDR2 SNEGSKA (reference sequence). This CDR3 spans 15 amino acids. Germline trimming cut 1 base from V and 0 bases from J; bases unmatched to any gene: 4. CDR3 protein: CSARGVSGSTDTQYF. The CDR3 bases are TGCAGTGCTAGAGGGGTTAGCGGGAGCACAGATACGCAGTATTTT.

This clonotype was seen only a few times. This chain connects TRBV10-3 to TRBJ2-3, with 16 bases that match TRBD2. Germline CDR1 and CDR2: ENHRY and SYGVKD. The CDR3 consists of 19 residues. Trimming took 0 bases from V and 4 from J; bases not matched to a gene: 7. CDR3 sequence reads: CAISESLGLAGGPPDTQYF. The DNA for the CDR3 is TGTGCCATCAGTGAGTCGTTGGGACTAGCGGGAGGGCCACCAGATACGCAGTATTTT.